This T cell receptor beta chain was recovered during a study of early T cells in non-severe SARS-CoV-2 infection. Background on the study: Investigators sequenced bulk RNA drawn from unsorted whole blood, and chains remained unpaired.

Regarding the study as a whole: VDJdb-based matching was biased toward anti-spike CD8 responses and missed private and CD4 specificities.

Attachment of unique molecular identifiers to individual cDNA molecules was performed. TCRdb called the 5' RACE reads again in MiXCR, with one record for every CDR3 protein. The table lists some 82,000 distinct CDR3 sequences, 12% of them singletons. This CDR3 has 14 amino acids. Trimming removed 5 bases at V and 4 bases at J, with 13 bases between. The V gene's germline CDR1 is PRHDT and CDR2 FYEKMQ (reference sequence). Regarding this clonotype: Its antigen is not identified.

The rearrangement uses TRBV13 and TRBJ2-3, with D possibly being TRBD2 (7 bases). Specimen: whole blood, collected at baseline. The receptor comes from an adult who was a healthcare worker with PCR-confirmed SARS-CoV-2 infection or an uninfected control (not recorded which). Written as DNA, the CDR3 is TGTGCCAGCAGCGGGGGGGCAGGCCCAGATACGCAGTATTTT. Translated: CASSGGAGPDTQYF. Based on the CDR3 plus reference TRBV13 and TRBJ2-3, the full variable domain is AAGVIQSPRHLIKEKRETATLKCYPIPRHDTVYWYQQGPGQDPQFLISFYEKMQSDKGSIPDRFSAQQFSDYHSELNMSSLELGDSALYFCASSGGAGPDTQYFGPGTRLTVL.